Shown below are 21 T cell receptor beta chains from a single sample sequenced in a study of radiotherapy plus CTLA-4 blockade in lung cancer. Sequencing was performed with immunoSEQ multiplex PCR; in TCRdb, only in-frame clones are kept and a portion is missing. The repertoire includes more than 65,000 clones, roughly four fifths of them detected once, and more than 0.65% sits in the top ten. The specimen comprised peripheral blood, sampled from a patient treated with radiotherapy plus ipilimumab. Receptors were obtained from a human donor with non-small cell lung cancer who had stable disease on radiotherapy plus ipilimumab.

This sequence joins TRBV7-8 and TRBJ1-1; 7 bases align to TRBD1. Trimming took 4 bases from V and 0 from J; bases not matched to a gene: 5. This CDR3 contains 15 residues. Germline V gene lookup returns CDR1 SGHVS and CDR2 FQNEAQ. The CDR3, as DNA: TGTGCCAGCAGCTCGGGACAGCGGATGAACACTGAAGCTTTCTTT. Translated, it gives CASSSGQRMNTEAFF.

This clone was found once. The chain uses TRBV2 and TRBJ2-5, with 8 positions matching TRBD2. The germline V gene encodes CDR1 SNHLY and CDR2 FYNNEI. The CDR3 is 14 amino acids. V was pared by 6 bases and J by 2 bases, with 5 bases of the junction left unmatched. The CDR3 DNA sequence: TGTGCCAGCAGGGCGGCTAGCGGGCAAGAGACCCAGTACTTC. This codes for CASRAASGQETQYF.

The J gene is TRBJ1-4, the V gene TRBV14; D may be TRBD1 (5 bases). The V end lost 0 bases, the J end lost 0 bases, and 14 bases lay between the germline ends. Germline loops: CDR1 SGHDN, CDR2 FVKESK. This CDR3 contains 18 residues. Here the CDR3 reads CASSQDIVTATTNEKLFF. CDR3 DNA: TGTGCCAGCAGCCAAGATATTGTGACAGCCACAACTAATGAAAAACTGTTTTTT.

The chain is built from TRBV9 and TRBJ2-2; possibly TRBD1 or TRBD2 for D (7 bases each). Per germline, CDR1 SGDLS and CDR2 YYNGEE. Trimming took off 9 bases at V and 4 bases at J, with 16 bases between the two ends. The CDR3 contains 14 residues. CDR3 region: CATSTGRGTGELFF. Here the CDR3 DNA reads TGTGCCACCTCGACAGGGAGGGGCACCGGGGAGCTGTTTTTT. Variable domain in full (rest from reference TRBV9 and TRBJ2-2): DSGVTQTPKHLITATGQRVTLRCSPRSGDLSVYWYQQSLDQGLQFLIQYYNGEERAKGNILERFSAQQFPDLHSELNLSSLELGDSALYFCATSTGRGTGELFFGEGSRLTVL.

This clone was detected a few times. The chain uses TRBV5-4 and TRBJ1-5; D is ambiguous. V was pared by 2 bases and J by 4 bases, with 7 bases between. The CDR3 covers 13 residues. The germline gives CDR1 SGHNT, CDR2 YYREEE (reference sequence). Here the CDR3 DNA reads TGTGCCAGCAGCTTACAGCCGAATCAGCCCCAGCATTTT. It is translated as CASSLQPNQPQHF.

V is TRBV7-2 and J is TRBJ2-1; D might be TRBD2 (5 bases). With 4 bases removed from V and 7 bases from J, the gap between germline ends came to 17 bases. The length of the CDR3 is 15 residues. Per the germline V gene, CDR1 is SGHTA and CDR2 is FQGNSA. The CDR3, as DNA: TGTGCCAGCAGCTACGGACTCCCCCCCGTGAATGAGCAGTTCTTC. It translates to CASSYGLPPVNEQFF.

The chain links TRBV15 to TRBJ1-2; the match to TRBD1 covers 8 bases. Germline V lookup: CDR1 LNHNV, CDR2 YYDKDF (reference sequence). V was pared by 3 bases and J by 4 bases, with 4 bases of the junction left unmatched. CDR3 length: 14 amino acids. The CDR3 sequence is CATSRAGQGYGYTF. In DNA form, the CDR3 reads TGTGCCACCAGCAGGGCTGGACAGGGCTATGGCTACACCTTC.

The chain carries TRBV28 and TRBJ1-2; D may be TRBD1 (5 bases). This CDR3 has 12 residues. The germline gives CDR1 MDHEN, CDR2 SYDVKM. V lost 6 bases to trimming and J lost 3 bases, with 8 bases between them. The CDR3 protein is CASRQGHYGYTF. As DNA, the CDR3 is TGTGCCAGCAGGCAGGGTCACTATGGCTACACCTTC.

V is TRBV2 and J is TRBJ2-1; 9 bases fit TRBD2. CDR3 size: 15 residues. Germline assignment: CDR1 SNHLY and CDR2 FYNNEI. V shed 6 bases and J 6 bases; nucleotides not matched to a gene: 9. CDR3 amino acids: CASSSGTSSSNEQFF. CDR3 sequence (DNA): TGTGCCAGCAGCTCCGGGACTAGCTCTTCCAATGAGCAGTTCTTC.

V is TRBV10-3 and J is TRBJ1-2; D perhaps matches TRBD1 (6 bases). The CDR3 contains 14 residues. V was pared by 3 bases and J by 2 bases, with 10 bases between. The germline gives CDR1 ENHRY, CDR2 SYGVKD. CDR3 in DNA: TGTGCCATCAGTGAAGCTGGACAGAACTATGGCTACACCTTC. Its translation: CAISEAGQNYGYTF.

V is TRBV25-1 and J is TRBJ1-1; TRBD1 matches at 8 bases. The CDR3 length is 14 residues. V trimming: 3 bases; J trimming: 4 bases; junction bases outside the gene matches: 4. From germline, CDR1 is MGHDK and CDR2 SYGVNS. The CDR3 nucleotides read TGTGCCAGCAGTGATTACAGGGGGGTCACTGAAGCTTTCTTT. The encoded protein is CASSDYRGVTEAFF.

Only a few counts were recorded for this clone. The V gene is TRBV19, the J gene TRBJ1-1, with D possibly matching TRBD1 (5 bases). The CDR3 sequence is 15 residues long. Trimming took off 4 bases at V and 0 bases at J, with 12 bases between the two ends. Per germline, CDR1 LNHDA and CDR2 SQIVND (reference sequence). CDR3 protein: CASSTPRGLNTEAFF. The CDR3 DNA reads as TGTGCCAGTAGTACGCCGAGGGGATTGAACACTGAAGCTTTCTTT.

The sample holds one count of this clone. The rearrangement joins TRBV9 to TRBJ2-5; TRBD1 aligns across 8 bases. The trim removed 0 bases at V and 4 bases at J, leaving 5 bases unmatched. CDR1 is SGDLS, CDR2 YYNGEE, per germline. The CDR3 consists of 15 residues. For the CDR3, the DNA is TGTGCCAGCAGCGTAGCTGGACAGGGAGGAGAGACCCAGTACTTC. Residues: CASSVAGQGGETQYF.

This chain joins TRBV7-6 and TRBJ1-1; D is unresolved. Trimming removed 2 bases from V and 0 bases from J, with 7 bases in between. Germline V gene lookup returns CDR1 SGHVS and CDR2 FNYEAQ. The CDR3 contains 14 residues. Here the CDR3 DNA reads TGTGCCAGCAGCTTAACTCAGATGAACACTGAAGCTTTCTTT. Protein product: CASSLTQMNTEAFF.

The chain joins TRBV5-4 to TRBJ1-1, with D hard to call. CDR1 is SGHNT and CDR2 is YYREEE in the germline V gene (reference sequence). The CDR3 length is 13 residues. The V and J ends lost 0 bases and 8 bases respectively, with 11 bases between them. CDR3 region: CASSLGSSKEAFF. As DNA, the CDR3 is TGTGCCAGCAGCTTGGGGTCCAGTAAGGAAGCTTTCTTT.

This chain uses TRBV6-1 with TRBJ2-1, with 9 bases matching TRBD2. Trimming removed 6 bases from V and 8 bases from J; junction bases left unmatched: 8. CDR3 length: 14 amino acids. Germline V gene lookup returns CDR1 MNHNS and CDR2 SASEGT. The CDR3 protein is CASSVAGVSDEQFF. As DNA, the CDR3 is TGTGCCAGCAGCGTAGCGGGAGTGAGTGATGAGCAGTTCTTC.

The rearrangement links TRBV7-6 to TRBJ2-1; tentatively, D is TRBD1 (5 bases). CDR1 is SGHVS, CDR2 FNYEAQ, per germline. Trimming took 6 bases from V and 10 from J, leaving 28 bases between them. This CDR3 has 17 residues. The CDR3 protein is CASSFRPQGNDFKEQFF. For the CDR3, the DNA is TGTGCCAGCAGTTTTAGGCCTCAGGGTAACGATTTCAAAGAGCAGTTCTTC.

The chain joins TRBV5-1 to TRBJ1-5; 9 positions agree with TRBD1. CDR1 SGHRS and CDR2 YFSETQ come from the germline V gene. The CDR3 extends over 15 amino acids. V lost 4 bases, J lost 7 bases, and 9 bases stayed unmatched. CDR3: CASSTGTGQGQPQHF. CDR3 nucleotides: TGCGCCAGCAGCACAGGGACAGGGCAAGGCCAGCCCCAGCATTTT.

The chain uses TRBV7-2 and TRBJ1-5; D is possibly TRBD1 (6 bases). Trimming stripped 4 bases from V and 1 base from J, with 14 bases between. The CDR3 extends over 16 amino acids. Germline CDR1 reads SGHTA; CDR2 reads FQGNSA. The CDR3 protein is CASSSELGTSNQPQHF. The CDR3, as DNA: TGTGCCAGCAGCTCAGAATTAGGGACAAGCAATCAGCCCCAGCATTTT. Together with reference TRBV7-2 and TRBJ1-5, the CDR3 gives the full variable domain: GAGVSQSPSNKVTEKGKDVELRCDPISGHTALYWYRQSLGQGLEFLIYFQGNSAPDKSGLPSDRFSAERTGGSVSTLTIQRTQQEDSAVYLCASSSELGTSNQPQHFGDGTRLSIL.

The rearrangement uses TRBV19 and TRBJ2-1; TRBD1 matches at 8 bases. The junction had 4 bases not matched to a gene; V was cut back by 10 bases and J by 5 bases. CDR3 size: 12 residues. The germline V gene has CDR1 LNHDA and CDR2 SQIVND (reference sequence). CDR3 residues: CAIRGPNNEQFF. The CDR3 DNA reads as TGTGCCATCAGGGGGCCAAACAATGAGCAGTTCTTC.

The genes are TRBV2 and TRBJ1-4; TRBD1 might be the D (6 bases). The germline V gene encodes CDR1 SNHLY and CDR2 FYNNEI. The V gene lost 4 bases and the J gene lost 8 bases, with 14 bases spanning the gap. The CDR3 is 14 amino acids. The CDR3 nucleotides are TGTGCCAGCAGTGGAGGGGGACGAAGCGAAAAACTGTTTTTT. Its translation is CASSGGGRSEKLFF.